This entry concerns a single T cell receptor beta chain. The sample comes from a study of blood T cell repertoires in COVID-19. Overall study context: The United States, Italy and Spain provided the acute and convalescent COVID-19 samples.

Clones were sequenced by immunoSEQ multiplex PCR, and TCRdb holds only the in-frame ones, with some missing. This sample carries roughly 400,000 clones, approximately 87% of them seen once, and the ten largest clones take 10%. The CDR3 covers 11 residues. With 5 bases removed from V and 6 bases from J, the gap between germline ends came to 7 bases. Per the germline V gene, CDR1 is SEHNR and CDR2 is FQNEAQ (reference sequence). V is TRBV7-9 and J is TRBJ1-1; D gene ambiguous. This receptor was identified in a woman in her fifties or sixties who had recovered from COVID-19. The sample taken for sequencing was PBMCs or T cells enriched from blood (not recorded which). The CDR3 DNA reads TGTGCCAGCAGCGGCGAGGCTGAAGCTTTCTTT. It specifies CASSGEAEAFF.